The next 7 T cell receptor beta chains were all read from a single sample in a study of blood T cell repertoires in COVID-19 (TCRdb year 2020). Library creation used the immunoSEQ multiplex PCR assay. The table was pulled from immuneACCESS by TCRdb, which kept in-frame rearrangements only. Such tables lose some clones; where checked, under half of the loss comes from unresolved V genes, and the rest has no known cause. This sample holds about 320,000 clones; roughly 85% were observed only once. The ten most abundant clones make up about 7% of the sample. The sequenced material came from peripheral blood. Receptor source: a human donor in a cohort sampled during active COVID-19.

The CDR3 nucleotides are TGTGCCATCAGTGGGGAGGGACAAACCAAAAATGAGCAGTTCTTC. It is translated as CAISGEGQTKNEQFF. This chain links TRBV10-3 with TRBJ2-1; possibly TRBD2 for D (7 bases). The CDR3 is 15 residues long. The germline V and J ends were trimmed by 4 bases and 7 bases, with 17 bases remaining between them. The germline V gene has CDR1 ENHRY and CDR2 SYGVKD.

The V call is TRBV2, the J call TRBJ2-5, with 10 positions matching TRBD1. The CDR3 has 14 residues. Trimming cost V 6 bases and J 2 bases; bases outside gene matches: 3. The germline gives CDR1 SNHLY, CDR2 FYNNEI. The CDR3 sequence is CASSKDRGQETQYF. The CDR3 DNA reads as TGTGCCAGCAGCAAGGACAGGGGGCAAGAGACCCAGTACTTC. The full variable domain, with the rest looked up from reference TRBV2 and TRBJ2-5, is EPEVTQTPSHQVTQMGQEVILRCVPISNHLYFYWYRQILGQKVEFLVSFYNNEISEKSEIFDDQFSVERPDGSNFTLKIRSTKLEDSAMYFCASSKDRGQETQYFGPGTRLLVL.

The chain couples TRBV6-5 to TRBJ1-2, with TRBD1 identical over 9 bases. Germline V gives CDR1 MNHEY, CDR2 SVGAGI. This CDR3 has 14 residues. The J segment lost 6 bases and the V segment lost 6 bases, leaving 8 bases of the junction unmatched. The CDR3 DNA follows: TGTGCCAGCAGCTATAACGACAGGGGGGATGGCTACACCTTC. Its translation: CASSYNDRGDGYTF.

The CDR3 loop reads CASSLDSGGRYEQYF. DNA for the CDR3: TGTGCCAGCAGCCTCGATTCGGGGGGGCGGTACGAGCAGTACTTC. The rearrangement uses TRBV11-2 and TRBJ2-7, with TRBD2 matching over 8 bases. The trim removed 5 bases at V and 4 bases at J, leaving 10 bases unmatched. This CDR3 comprises 15 residues. CDR1 SGHAT and CDR2 FQNNGV come from the germline V gene.

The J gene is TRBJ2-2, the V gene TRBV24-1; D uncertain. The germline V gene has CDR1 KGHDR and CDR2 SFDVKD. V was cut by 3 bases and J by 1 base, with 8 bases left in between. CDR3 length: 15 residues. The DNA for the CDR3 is TGTGCCACCAGTGATGTAGAGAGGAACACCGGGGAGCTGTTTTTT. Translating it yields CATSDVERNTGELFF.

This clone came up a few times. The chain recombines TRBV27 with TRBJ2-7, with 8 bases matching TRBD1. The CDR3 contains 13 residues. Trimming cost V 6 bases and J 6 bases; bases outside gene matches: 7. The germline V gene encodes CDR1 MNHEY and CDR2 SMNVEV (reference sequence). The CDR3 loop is CASRETGAREQYF. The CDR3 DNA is TGTGCCAGCAGGGAGACAGGGGCTCGCGAGCAGTACTTC.

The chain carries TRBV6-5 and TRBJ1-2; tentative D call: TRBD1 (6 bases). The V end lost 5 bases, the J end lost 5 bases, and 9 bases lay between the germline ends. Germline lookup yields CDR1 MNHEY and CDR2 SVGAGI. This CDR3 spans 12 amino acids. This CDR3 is CASSQGQYGYTF. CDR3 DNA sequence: TGTGCCAGCAGTCAGGGGCAGTATGGCTACACCTTC.